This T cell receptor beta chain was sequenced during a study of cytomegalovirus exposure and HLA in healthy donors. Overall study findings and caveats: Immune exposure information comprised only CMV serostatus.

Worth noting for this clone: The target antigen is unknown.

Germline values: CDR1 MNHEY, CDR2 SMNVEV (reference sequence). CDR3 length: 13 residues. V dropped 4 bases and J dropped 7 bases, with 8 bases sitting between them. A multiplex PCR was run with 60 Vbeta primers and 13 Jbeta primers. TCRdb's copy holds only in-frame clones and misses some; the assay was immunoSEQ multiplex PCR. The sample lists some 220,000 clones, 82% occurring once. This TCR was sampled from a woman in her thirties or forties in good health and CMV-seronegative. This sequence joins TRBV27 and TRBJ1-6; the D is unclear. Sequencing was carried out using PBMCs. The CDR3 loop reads CASSSGWNSPLHF. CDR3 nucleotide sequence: TGTGCCAGCAGTTCGGGGTGGAATTCACCCCTCCACTTT.